The subject of this entry is one T cell receptor (beta chain). In the same sample, other DNA sequences code for this CDR3. The data originate from a study of cytomegalovirus exposure and HLA in healthy donors. Germline V gives CDR1 SEHNR, CDR2 FQNEAQ (reference sequence). There are 14 residues in the CDR3. Trimming took off 0 bases at V and 1 base at J, with 5 bases between the two ends. The PCR made use of 60 Vbeta and 13 Jbeta primers. The table came from immunoSEQ multiplex PCR; TCRdb's copy has only in-frame clones and leaves some out. The table counts roughly 100,000 clones; 3.5% lies in the top ten.

The chain combines TRBV7-9 with TRBJ2-3; D perhaps matches TRBD1 (5 bases). Sequencing was performed on PBMCs. The sequence was obtained from a man in his forties in good health and CMV-seronegative. This CDR3 reads CASSLAQGTDTQYF. CDR3 bases: TGTGCCAGCAGCTTAGCACAGGGCACAGATACGCAGTATTTT.